The source of this TCR beta chain is a study of CD8 T cells in ankylosing spondylitis. Study-wide results and caveats: Disease-linked clones were reportedly significantly enriched in matched ankylosing spondylitis synovial fluid. Disease-linked clones were found to be CD8+ and relatively rare in peripheral blood.

Generation of TCR beta libraries employed quantitative 5'-RACE incorporating molecular barcodes. TCRdb reprocessed the 5' RACE reads with MiXCR, giving one entry per CDR3 protein. The sample carries 250,000 to 400,000 distinct CDR3 sequences, approximately 10% recorded once. This CDR3 has 15 amino acids. CDR1 and CDR2 from the germline V gene are KGHSH and LQKENI. In the case of this clonotype: The antigen remains unidentified. Its ends do not fully match the called genes, so a read error is possible.

The rearrangement uses TRBV18 and TRBJ2-2; D tentatively fits TRBD1 or TRBD2 (5 bases each). Sequencing input: blood, either unsorted or a sorted T cell fraction (not recorded which). This sequence originates from a female donor with ankylosing spondylitis or in good health (not recorded which). The CDR3 spells CASSPWRKGTGELIF. The CDR3 DNA sequence: TGTGCCAGCTCACCATGGCGGAAAGGGACCGGGGAGCTGATTTTT.